This note documents a single T cell receptor beta chain sequence. Its antigen is unknown. No base quality values were provided; no much bigger clone lies one nucleotide off. A two-step, bias-controlled multiplex PCR was used to amplify TCRbeta CDR3 regions from genomic DNA. The multiplex PCR used primers specific for every TRBV and TRBJ gene segment. The immunoSEQ Assay was used to generate the TCRbeta repertoire data. Concerning the study's data processing: To merge closely related sequences, reads went through filtering and clustering using a relative-frequency ratio and a modified nearest-neighbor algorithm. IMGT annotation was the basis for assigning V, D and J genes to CDR3 sequences. Template counts were quantified against synthetic TCR CDR3 analog sequences and normalized for PCR amplification bias. Only unique productive sequences, defined as in-frame CDR3 sequences lacking stop codons, were included in the analyses. Clonality, defined as 1 minus Pielou's evenness, and iChao1 richness were computed with the immunoSEQ Analyzer software. Statistical testing was performed in JMP, using Student's t-test or a non-parametric test depending on Shapiro-Wilk normality results. TCRdb took this table from immuneACCESS and kept in-frame rearrangements with V and J called. Such tables lack part of the clones; where checked against another copy, unresolved V genes explain under half of the gap, and the rest is unexplained. From that table come the V and J calls and clone size; the DNA was used to work out D and trimming. This sample is represented by about 7,000 clones; 95% to 98% of them were singletons. Clones ranked in the top ten supply 0.36% of the sample.

These data come from a study of naive CD8 T cells in extremely preterm neonates (dated by TCRdb to the late 2010s). For the wider study: The age range of the adult participants is stated as 25-50 years in the abstract but as 20-50 years in the methods. The study compared the TCRbeta CDR3 repertoires of sorted naive CD8+ T cells among four age groups: extremely preterm neonates, term neonates, young children and adults. Results the study describes overall, beyond this receptor: Prospective longitudinal studies of preterm and term neonates were called for by the authors so that T cell development could be tracked within individuals. As limitations, the authors pointed to a small sample size and variable productive template counts among preterm samples. Preterm CDR3s were shorter, with fewer N additions and less junctional trimming, and were closer to germline than those of older groups. Preterm neonates shared more CDR3 nucleotide sequences (2.7%) than term neonates (roughly 0.4%), young children (approximately 0.03%) and adults (about 0.01%). Compared with all other age groups, preterm neonates showed significantly lower iChao1 richness (p < 0.05) along with an even clone distribution, indicating a less rich repertoire.

The peripheral blood donors were five healthy children aged roughly 16-60 months who were having elective routine surgery, plus five healthy nonsmoking adults. Healthy nonsmokers aged about 20-50 years, with a median age of around 39 years, served as the adult controls. A FACSAria III cell sorter was used to sort live, Annexin V-negative naive CD8+ T cells (CD3+CD8+CD45RA+CCR7+). Per sample, between roughly 19,000 and 100,000 naive CD8+ T cells were obtained by sorting. Ficoll-Paque density gradient centrifugation of diluted blood was used to isolate mononuclear cells. Before sorting, mononuclear cells were cryopreserved in roughly 10% DMSO with about 90% FBS and kept in long-term storage at -150 degrees C. After thawing, the cells were stained with Annexin V and with antibodies against CD3, CD8, CCR7 and CD45RA. Genomic DNA was extracted from snap-frozen sorted cell pellets with the DNeasy Blood and Tissue Kit.

Unmatched junction bases come to 3, with V trimmed by 2 bases and J by 2 bases. Based on the germline V gene, the CDR1 and CDR2 sequences are SGHVS and FQNEAQ. Taken from cysteine to phenylalanine, the CDR3 has 15 residues. Only CDR3 DNA is held: 45 bases, read in frame from base 1. This TCR came from a human donor in good health. Sequenced sample: naive CD8+ T cells from blood. The rearranged chain carries TRBV7-8 and TRBJ2-5; the junction holds 9 bases that match TRBD2. The CDR3 sequence is CASSLWLAGQETQYF. The DNA is TGTGCCAGCAGCTTATGGCTAGCGGGGCAAGAGACCCAGTACTTC.